The entry below describes one TCR beta chain. Its antigen is unknown. RNA was extracted from whole blood without cell sorting, alongside germline DNA. Patients showed chronic HBV infection and an absence of prior treatment. This record comes from a study of tumor-infiltrating lymphocytes in primary liver carcinoma. About the research overall: Donors underwent surgery for histopathologically diagnosed primary liver carcinoma. The tumors, T1-T3 N0M0 lesions, were roughly 4.2 to 11 cm across. Study results and caveats: The study found a significantly higher top-250-clone fraction in tumors than in blood (p = 0.039).

Researchers generated TCR beta cDNA from about 450 ng of total RNA, relying on a constant-region primer. It was through three nested multiplex PCR rounds of slightly modified ARM-PCR that TCR beta libraries arose. For around 10 cycles apiece, the opening two PCR rounds ran with TRBV1-TRBV30 forward primers and a C-beta reverse primer. Each CDR3 protein is one row after TCRdb ran MiXCR on the multiplex PCR reads. The table records 300,000 to 350,000 distinct CDR3 sequences, 65% of them present only once. This CDR3 contains 18 residues. The V segment lost 3 bases and the J segment 0 bases; nucleotides outside the gene matches: 8. Germline CDR1 is MDHEN and CDR2 is SYDVKM.

The V and J genes are TRBV28 and TRBJ1-5; the match to TRBD1 covers 10 bases. The sequence was collected from a middle-aged man with primary liver carcinoma and hepatitis B virus infection. Sequenced material: peripheral blood. The CDR3, as DNA: TGTGCCAGCAGTTTTGGGGGGACAGGGGATTATAGCAATCAGCCCCAGCATTTT. Encoded protein: CASSFGGTGDYSNQPQHF.